This TCR beta chain was observed in a study of early T cells in non-severe SARS-CoV-2 infection. Study-wide findings and caveats: Matching with VDJdb favored anti-spike CD8 responses (missing private and CD4 specificities).

In this sample, this clonotype turned up many times. The antigen is undetermined. Individual cDNA molecules received unique molecular identifiers. TCRdb called the 5' RACE reads again in MiXCR, with one record for every CDR3 protein. The table lists 25,000 to 35,000 distinct CDR3 sequences, less than 6.5% of them singletons. The receptor was isolated from an adult who was a healthcare worker with PCR-confirmed SARS-CoV-2 infection or an uninfected control (not recorded which). Sequencing was performed on whole blood.

CDR3 nucleotide sequence: TGTGCCAGTAGTATACCCCTCAGGTCAAAGAACACTGAAGCTTTCTTT. Translating it yields CASSIPLRSKNTEAFF. This sequence joins TRBV19 and TRBJ1-1; D is unresolved. Germline CDR1 and CDR2: LNHDA and SQIVND (reference sequence). The CDR3 contains 16 residues. Trimming stripped 2 bases from V and 1 base from J, with 14 bases between. Complete variable domain (other parts from reference TRBV19 and TRBJ1-1): DGGITQSPKYLFRKEGQNVTLSCEQNLNHDAMYWYRQDPGQGLRLIYYSQIVNDFQKGDIAEGYSVSREKKESFPLTVTSAQKNPTAFYLCASSIPLRSKNTEAFFGQGTRLTVV.